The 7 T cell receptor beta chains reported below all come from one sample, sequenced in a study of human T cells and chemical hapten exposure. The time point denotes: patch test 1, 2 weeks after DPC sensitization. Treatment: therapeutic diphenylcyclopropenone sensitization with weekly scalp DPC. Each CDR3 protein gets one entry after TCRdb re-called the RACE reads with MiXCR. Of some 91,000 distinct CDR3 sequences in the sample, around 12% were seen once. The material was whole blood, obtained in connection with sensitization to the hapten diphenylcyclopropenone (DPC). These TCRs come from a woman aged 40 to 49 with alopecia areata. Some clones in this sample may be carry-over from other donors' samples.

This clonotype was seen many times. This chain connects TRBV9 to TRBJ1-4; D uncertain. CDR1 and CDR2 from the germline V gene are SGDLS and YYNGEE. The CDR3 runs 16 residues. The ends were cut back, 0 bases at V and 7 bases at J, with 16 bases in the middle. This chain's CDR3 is CASSVAFGSTAEKLFF. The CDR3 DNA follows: TGTGCCAGCAGCGTAGCTTTCGGGAGTACTGCTGAAAAACTGTTTTTT.

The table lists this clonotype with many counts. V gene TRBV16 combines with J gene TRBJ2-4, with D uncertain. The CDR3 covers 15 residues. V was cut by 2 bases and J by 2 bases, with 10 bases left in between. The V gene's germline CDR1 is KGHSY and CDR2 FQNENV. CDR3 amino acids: CASSQAQDPKNIQYF. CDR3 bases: TGTGCCAGCAGCCAAGCCCAGGACCCCAAAAACATTCAGTACTTC.

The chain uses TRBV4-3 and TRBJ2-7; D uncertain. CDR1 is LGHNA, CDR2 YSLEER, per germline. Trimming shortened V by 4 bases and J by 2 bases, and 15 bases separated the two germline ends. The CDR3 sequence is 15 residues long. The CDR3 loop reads CASSLVKTAAYEQYF. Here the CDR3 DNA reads TGCGCCAGCAGCCTAGTGAAGACTGCTGCCTACGAGCAGTACTTC.

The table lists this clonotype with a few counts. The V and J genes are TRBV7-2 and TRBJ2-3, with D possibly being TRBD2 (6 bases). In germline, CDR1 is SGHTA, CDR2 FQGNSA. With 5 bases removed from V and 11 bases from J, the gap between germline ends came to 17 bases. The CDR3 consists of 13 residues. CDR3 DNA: TGTGCCAGCAGCCCGGTCCCGAGGGGAGGGCAGTATTTT. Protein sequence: CASSPVPRGGQYF.

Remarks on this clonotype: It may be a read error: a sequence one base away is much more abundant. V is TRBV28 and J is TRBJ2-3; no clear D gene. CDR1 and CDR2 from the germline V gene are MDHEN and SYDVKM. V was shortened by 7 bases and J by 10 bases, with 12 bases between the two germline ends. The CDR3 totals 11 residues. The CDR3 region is CASIALGAQYF. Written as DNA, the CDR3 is TGTGCCAGCATAGCTCTTGGTGCGCAGTATTTT.

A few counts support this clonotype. CDR3 coding DNA: TGTGCCAGCTCGCTGGGATCTGGAGGAGAGACCCAGTACTTC. Translated: CASSLGSGGETQYF. J is TRBJ2-5 and V is TRBV18, with a possible D match to TRBD2 (5 bases). There are 14 residues in the CDR3. The germline V gene has CDR1 KGHSH and CDR2 LQKENI. V shed 6 bases and J shed 4 bases, with 15 bases lying between them.

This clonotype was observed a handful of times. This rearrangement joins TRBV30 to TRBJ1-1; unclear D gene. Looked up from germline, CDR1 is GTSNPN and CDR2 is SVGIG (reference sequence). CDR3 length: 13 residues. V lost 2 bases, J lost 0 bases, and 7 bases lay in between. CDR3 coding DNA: TGTGCCTGGAGTACAGCCATGAACACTGAAGCTTTCTTT. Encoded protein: CAWSTAMNTEAFF.